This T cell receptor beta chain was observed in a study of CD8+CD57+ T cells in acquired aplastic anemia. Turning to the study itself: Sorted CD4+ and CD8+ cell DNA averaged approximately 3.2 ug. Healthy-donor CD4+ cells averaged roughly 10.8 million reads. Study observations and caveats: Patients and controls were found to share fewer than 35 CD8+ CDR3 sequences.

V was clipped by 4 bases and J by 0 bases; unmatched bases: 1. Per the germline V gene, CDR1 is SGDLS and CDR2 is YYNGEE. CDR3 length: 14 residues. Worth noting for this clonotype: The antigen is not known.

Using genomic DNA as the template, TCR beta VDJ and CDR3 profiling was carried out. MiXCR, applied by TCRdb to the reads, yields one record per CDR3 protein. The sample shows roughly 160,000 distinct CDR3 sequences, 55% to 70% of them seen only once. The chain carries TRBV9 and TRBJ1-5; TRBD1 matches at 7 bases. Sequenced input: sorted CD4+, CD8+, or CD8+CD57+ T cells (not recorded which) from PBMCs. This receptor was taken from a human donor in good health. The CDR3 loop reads CASSTGDSNQPQHF. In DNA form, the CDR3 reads TGTGCCAGCAGCACAGGGGATAGCAATCAGCCCCAGCATTTT.